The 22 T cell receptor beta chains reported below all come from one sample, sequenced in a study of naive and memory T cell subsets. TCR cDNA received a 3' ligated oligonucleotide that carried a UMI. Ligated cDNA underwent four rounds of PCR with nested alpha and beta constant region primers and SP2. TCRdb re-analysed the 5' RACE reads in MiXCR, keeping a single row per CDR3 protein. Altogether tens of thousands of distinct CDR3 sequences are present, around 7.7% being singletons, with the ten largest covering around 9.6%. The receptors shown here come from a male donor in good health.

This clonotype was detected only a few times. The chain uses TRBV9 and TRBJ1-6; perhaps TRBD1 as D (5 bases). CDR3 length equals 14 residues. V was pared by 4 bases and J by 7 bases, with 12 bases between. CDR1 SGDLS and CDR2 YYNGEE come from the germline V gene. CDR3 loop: CASSPTGFNSPLHF. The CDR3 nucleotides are TGTGCCAGCAGCCCCACAGGTTTCAATTCACCCCTCCACTTT. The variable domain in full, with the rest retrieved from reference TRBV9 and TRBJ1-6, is DSGVTQTPKHLITATGQRVTLRCSPRSGDLSVYWYQQSLDQGLQFLIQYYNGEERAKGNILERFSAQQFPDLHSELNLSSLELGDSALYFCASSPTGFNSPLHFGNGTRLTVT.

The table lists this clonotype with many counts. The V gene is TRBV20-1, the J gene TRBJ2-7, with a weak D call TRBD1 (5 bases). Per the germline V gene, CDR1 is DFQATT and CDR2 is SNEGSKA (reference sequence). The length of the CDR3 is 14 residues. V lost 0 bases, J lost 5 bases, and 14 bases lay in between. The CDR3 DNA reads TGCAGTGCTAGAGATGGGCGCAGGGTCGACGAGCAGTACTTC. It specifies CSARDGRRVDEQYF.

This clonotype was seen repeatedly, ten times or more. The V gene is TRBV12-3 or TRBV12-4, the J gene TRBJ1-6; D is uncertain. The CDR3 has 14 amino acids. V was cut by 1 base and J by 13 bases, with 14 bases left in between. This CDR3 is CASSLGGGIVPLHF. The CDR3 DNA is TGTGCCAGCAGTTTAGGGGGTGGGATCGTCCCCCTCCACTTT.

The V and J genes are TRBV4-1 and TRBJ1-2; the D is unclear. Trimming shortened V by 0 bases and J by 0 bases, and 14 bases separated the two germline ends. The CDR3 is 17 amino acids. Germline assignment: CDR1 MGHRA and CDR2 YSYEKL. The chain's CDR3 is CASSQDLAALPNYGYTF. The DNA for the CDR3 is TGCGCCAGCAGCCAAGATCTGGCAGCCTTACCTAACTATGGCTACACCTTC.

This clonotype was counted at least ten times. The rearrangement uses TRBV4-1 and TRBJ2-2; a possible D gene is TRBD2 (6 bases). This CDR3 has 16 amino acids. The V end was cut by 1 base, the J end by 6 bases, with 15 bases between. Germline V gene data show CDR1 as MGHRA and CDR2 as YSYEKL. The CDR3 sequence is CASSQGGDRGAGELFF. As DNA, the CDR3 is TGCGCCAGCAGCCAAGGGGGGGACCGCGGGGCCGGGGAGCTGTTTTTT.

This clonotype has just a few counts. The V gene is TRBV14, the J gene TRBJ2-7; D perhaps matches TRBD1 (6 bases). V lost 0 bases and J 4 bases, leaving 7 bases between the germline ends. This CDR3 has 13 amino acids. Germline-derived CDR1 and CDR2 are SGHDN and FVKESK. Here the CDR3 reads CASSQDRGYEQYF. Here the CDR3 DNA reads TGTGCCAGCAGCCAAGACAGGGGATACGAGCAGTACTTC. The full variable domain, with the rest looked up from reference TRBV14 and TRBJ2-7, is EAGVTQFPSHSVIEKGQTVTLRCDPISGHDNLYWYRRVMGKEIKFLLHFVKESKQDESGMPNNRFLAERTGGTYSTLKVQPAELEDSGVYFCASSQDRGYEQYFGPGTRLTVT.

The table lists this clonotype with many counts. Written as DNA, the CDR3 is TGTGCCAGCAGCACCGGGACAGGGTCAGAGACCCAGTACTTC. Translation gives CASSTGTGSETQYF. V usage is TRBV25-1 and J usage is TRBJ2-5; 9 positions match TRBD1. The CDR3 is 14 residues long. V lost 6 bases and J lost 4; bases outside the gene matches: 6. CDR1 is MGHDK and CDR2 is SYGVNS in the germline V gene. The full variable domain, its missing parts supplied by reference TRBV25-1 and TRBJ2-5, is EADIYQTPRYLVIGTGKKITLECSQTMGHDKMYWYQQDPGMELHLIHYSYGVNSTEKGDLSSESTVSRIRTEHFPLTLESARPSHTSQYLCASSTGTGSETQYFGPGTRLLVL.

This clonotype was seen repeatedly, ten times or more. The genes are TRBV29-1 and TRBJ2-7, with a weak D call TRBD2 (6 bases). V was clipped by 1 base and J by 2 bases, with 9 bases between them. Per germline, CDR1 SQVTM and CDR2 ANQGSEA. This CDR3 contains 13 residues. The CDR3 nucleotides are TGCAGCGTTGAAGGCGGGGCAGCCTACGAGCAGTACTTC. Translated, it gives CSVEGGAAYEQYF.

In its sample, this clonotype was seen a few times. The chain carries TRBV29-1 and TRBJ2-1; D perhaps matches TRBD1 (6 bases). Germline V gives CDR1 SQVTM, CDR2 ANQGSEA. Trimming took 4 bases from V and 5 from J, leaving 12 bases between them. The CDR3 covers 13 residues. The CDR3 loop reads CSVVTGIHNEQFF. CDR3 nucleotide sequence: TGCAGCGTTGTTACAGGGATCCACAATGAGCAGTTCTTC.

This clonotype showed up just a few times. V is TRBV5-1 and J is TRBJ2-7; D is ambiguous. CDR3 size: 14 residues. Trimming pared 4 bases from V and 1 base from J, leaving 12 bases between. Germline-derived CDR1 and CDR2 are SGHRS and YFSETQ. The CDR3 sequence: CASSNSPGSYEQYF. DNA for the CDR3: TGCGCCAGCAGCAACTCCCCTGGGTCCTACGAGCAGTACTTC.

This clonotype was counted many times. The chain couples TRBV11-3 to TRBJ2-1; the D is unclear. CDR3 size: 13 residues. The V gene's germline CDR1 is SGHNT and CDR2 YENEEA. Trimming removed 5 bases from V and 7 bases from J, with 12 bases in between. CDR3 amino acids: CASSRSLRNEQFF. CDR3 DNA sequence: TGTGCCAGCAGCAGGAGTCTTAGGAATGAGCAGTTCTTC.

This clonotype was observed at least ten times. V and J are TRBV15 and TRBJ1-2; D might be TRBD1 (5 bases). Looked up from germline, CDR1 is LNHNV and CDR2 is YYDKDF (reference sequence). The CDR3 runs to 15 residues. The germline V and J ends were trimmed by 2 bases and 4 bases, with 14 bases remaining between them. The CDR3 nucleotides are TGTGCCACCAGCAGATTGCCGGAAAGGGGCTATGGCTACACCTTC. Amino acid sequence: CATSRLPERGYGYTF. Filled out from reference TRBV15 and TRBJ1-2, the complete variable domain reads DAMVIQNPRYQVTQFGKPVTLSCSQTLNHNVMYWYQQKSSQAPKLLFHYYDKDFNNEADTPDNFQSRRPNTSFCFLDIRSPGLGDTAMYLCATSRLPERGYGYTFGSGTRLTVV.

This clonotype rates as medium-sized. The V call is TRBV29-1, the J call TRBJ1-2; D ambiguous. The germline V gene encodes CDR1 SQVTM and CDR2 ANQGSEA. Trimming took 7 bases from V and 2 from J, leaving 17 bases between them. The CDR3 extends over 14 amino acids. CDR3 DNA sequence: TGCAGCGCCCCCGCCGGGTCTGGAAACTATGGCTACACCTTC. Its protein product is CSAPAGSGNYGYTF.

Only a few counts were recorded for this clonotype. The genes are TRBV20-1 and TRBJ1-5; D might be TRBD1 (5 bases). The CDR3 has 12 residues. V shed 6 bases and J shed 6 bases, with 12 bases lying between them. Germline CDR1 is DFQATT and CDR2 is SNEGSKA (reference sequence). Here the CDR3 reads CSASRDAQPQHF. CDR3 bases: TGCAGTGCCTCTCGGGACGCTCAGCCCCAGCATTTT.

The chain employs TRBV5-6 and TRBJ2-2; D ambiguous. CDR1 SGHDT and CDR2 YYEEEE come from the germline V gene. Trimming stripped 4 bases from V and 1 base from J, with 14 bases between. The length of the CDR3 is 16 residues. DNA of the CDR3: TGTGCCAGCAGCCGCGGTCCACCCTTGAACACCGGGGAGCTGTTTTTT. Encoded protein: CASSRGPPLNTGELFF. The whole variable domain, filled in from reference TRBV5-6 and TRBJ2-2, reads DAGVTQSPTHLIKTRGQQVTLRCSPKSGHDTVSWYQQALGQGPQFIFQYYEEEERQRGNFPDRFSGHQFPNYSSELNVNALLLGDSALYLCASSRGPPLNTGELFFGEGSRLTVL.

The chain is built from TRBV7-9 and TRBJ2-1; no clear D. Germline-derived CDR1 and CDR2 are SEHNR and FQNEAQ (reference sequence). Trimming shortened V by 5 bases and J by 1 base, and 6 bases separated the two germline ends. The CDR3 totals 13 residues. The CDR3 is CASSVFSYNEQFF. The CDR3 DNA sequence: TGTGCCAGCAGCGTGTTTTCCTACAATGAGCAGTTCTTC.

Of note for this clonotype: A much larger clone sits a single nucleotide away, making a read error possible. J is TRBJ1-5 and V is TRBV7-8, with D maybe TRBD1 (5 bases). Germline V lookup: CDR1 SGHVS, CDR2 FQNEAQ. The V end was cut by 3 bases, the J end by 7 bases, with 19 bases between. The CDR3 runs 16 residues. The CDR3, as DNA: TGTGCCAGCAGCTTCCCGCCTAGGGCAGGGAGACAGCCCCAGCATTTT. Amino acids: CASSFPPRAGRQPQHF.

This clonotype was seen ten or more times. The CDR3 region is CAISEIGLARGTGELFF. For the CDR3, the DNA is TGTGCCATCAGTGAAATTGGACTAGCGCGGGGCACCGGGGAGCTGTTTTTT. The V gene is TRBV10-3, the J gene TRBJ2-2; 9 bases agree with TRBD2. Germline CDR1 ENHRY, CDR2 SYGVKD. This CDR3 is built from 17 residues. V lost 3 bases, J lost 4 bases, and 9 bases stayed unmatched.

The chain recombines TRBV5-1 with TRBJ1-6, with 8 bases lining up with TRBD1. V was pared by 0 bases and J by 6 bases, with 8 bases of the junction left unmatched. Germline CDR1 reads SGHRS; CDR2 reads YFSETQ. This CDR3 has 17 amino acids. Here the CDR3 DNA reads TGCGCCAGCAGCTTGGATCCCCCGGGACAGGCTAATTCACCCCTCCACTTT. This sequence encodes CASSLDPPGQANSPLHF.

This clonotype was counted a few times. CDR3 sequence reads: CAISEQTSRVGEQFF. The CDR3 DNA follows: TGTGCCATCAGTGAGCAGACTAGTCGGGTCGGTGAGCAGTTCTTC. The V gene is TRBV10-3, the J gene TRBJ2-1; D perhaps matches TRBD2 (6 bases). Germline loops: CDR1 ENHRY, CDR2 SYGVKD. This CDR3 region has 15 residues. The V end was cut by 2 bases, the J end by 9 bases, with 17 bases between.

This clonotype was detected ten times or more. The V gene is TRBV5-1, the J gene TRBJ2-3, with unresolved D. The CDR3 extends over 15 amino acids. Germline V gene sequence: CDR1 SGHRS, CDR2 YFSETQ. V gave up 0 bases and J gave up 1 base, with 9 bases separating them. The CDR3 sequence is CASSLDDPRTDTQYF. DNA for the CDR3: TGCGCCAGCAGCTTGGACGACCCTCGCACAGATACGCAGTATTTT.

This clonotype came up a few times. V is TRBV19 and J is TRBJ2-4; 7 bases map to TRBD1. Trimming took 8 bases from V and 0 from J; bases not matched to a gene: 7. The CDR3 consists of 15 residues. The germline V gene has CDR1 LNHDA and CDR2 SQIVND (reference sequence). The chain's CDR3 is CASGDSKLAKNIQYF. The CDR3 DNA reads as TGTGCCAGTGGGGACAGCAAGTTAGCCAAAAACATTCAGTACTTC.